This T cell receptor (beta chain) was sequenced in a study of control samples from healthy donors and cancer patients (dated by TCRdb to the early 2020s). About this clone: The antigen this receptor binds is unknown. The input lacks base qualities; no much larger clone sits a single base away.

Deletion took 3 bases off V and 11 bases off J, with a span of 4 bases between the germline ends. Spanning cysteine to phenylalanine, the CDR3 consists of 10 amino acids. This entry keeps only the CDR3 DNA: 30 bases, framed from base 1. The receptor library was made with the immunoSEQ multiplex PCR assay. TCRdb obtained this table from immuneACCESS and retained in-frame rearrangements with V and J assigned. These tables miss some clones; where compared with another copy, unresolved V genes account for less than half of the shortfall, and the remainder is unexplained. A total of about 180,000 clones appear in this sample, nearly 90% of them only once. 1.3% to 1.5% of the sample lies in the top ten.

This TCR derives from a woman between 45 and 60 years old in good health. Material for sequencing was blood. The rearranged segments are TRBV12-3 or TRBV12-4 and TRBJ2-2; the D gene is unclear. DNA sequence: TGTGCCAGCAGTTTTCGAGAGCTGTTTTTT. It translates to CASSFRELFF.